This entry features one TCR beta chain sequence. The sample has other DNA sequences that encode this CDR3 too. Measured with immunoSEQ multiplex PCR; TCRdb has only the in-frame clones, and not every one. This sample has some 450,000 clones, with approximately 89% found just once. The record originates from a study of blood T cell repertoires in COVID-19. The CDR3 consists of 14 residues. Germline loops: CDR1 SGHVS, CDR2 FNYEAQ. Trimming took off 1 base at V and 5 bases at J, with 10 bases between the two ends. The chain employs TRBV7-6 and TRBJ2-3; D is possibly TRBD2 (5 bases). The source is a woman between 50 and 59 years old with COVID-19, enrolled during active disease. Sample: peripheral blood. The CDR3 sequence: CASSLDRGRDTQYF. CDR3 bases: TGTGCCAGCAGCTTAGATAGAGGGCGAGATACGCAGTATTTT.